This T cell receptor beta chain derives from a study of cytomegalovirus exposure and HLA in healthy donors. Germline V gene data show CDR1 as MNHEY and CDR2 as SMNVEV (reference sequence). The CDR3 is made up of 14 amino acids. V was cut by 4 bases and J by 4 bases, with 8 bases left in between. 60 Vbeta and 13 Jbeta primers were used in PCR. Sequencing was performed with immunoSEQ multiplex PCR; in TCRdb, only in-frame clones are kept and a portion is missing. Here the sample spans more than 150,000 clones, around 76% being singletons. The receptor comes from a middle-aged man in good health and CMV-seronegative. The sequenced material came from PBMCs. The V call is TRBV27, the J call TRBJ2-6, with TRBD1 as a possible D gene (5 bases). The CDR3 reads CASSSQAGANVLTF. The CDR3 nucleotides read TGTGCCAGCAGTTCACAGGCAGGGGCCAACGTCCTGACTTTC.